This T cell receptor (beta chain) emerged from a study of T cell repertoires in cytomegalovirus infection. To note about this clonotype: Antigen unknown.

Via MiXCR, TCRdb re-called the reads, giving one row per CDR3 protein. The sample has approximately 910,000 distinct CDR3 sequences, 30% to 40% seen once; the top ten hold about 14%. Trimming left V 1 base short and J 4 bases short, with 8 bases between. This CDR3 has 13 amino acids. Per the germline V gene, CDR1 is SGHTA and CDR2 is FQGNSA. The sequenced sample was cultured CD8+ T cells from PBMCs, obtained from culture after CMV antigen stimulation. This TCR was recovered from a human donor in good health (CMV status not recorded). Some clones in this sample may be carry-over from other donors' samples. The J gene is TRBJ2-7, the V gene TRBV7-2; D gene unclear. The CDR3 region is CASSLGIEYEQYV. The CDR3 coding sequence is TGTGCCAGCAGCTTAGGGATAGAGTACGAGCAGTACGTC.